A selection of T cell receptor beta chains follows, all from one sample in a study of OX40 agonist ivuxolimab in advanced cancers. Sequencing was performed with immunoSEQ multiplex PCR; in TCRdb, only in-frame clones are kept and a portion is missing. The sample lists 70,000 to 80,000 clones; approximately 84% were seen once. The sample in question was CD4+ or CD8+ T cells sorted from blood, obtained in a trial of the OX40 agonist ivuxolimab. Receptors originate from an adult with an advanced solid tumor such as melanoma, head and neck, liver or kidney cancer. CDR3s include the opening cysteine and the closing phenylalanine or tryptophan. D genes are given only for firm matches. A row's size may be missing; if present it is once, few, many or a size class.

CDR3nt | CDR3aa | len | v_gene | d_gene | abundance | j_gene
TGTGCCAGTCGATGGTTCCAAGAGACCCAGTACTTC | CASRWFQETQYF | 12 | TRBV2 | . | . | TRBJ2-5
TGTGCCAGCAGGTGGGATTACACTGAGGCTTTCTTT | CASRWDYTEAFF | 12 | TRBV28 | . | . | TRBJ1-1
TGTGCCAGCAGTAACCCTGGCTTAAGCCAGTACTTC | CASSNPGLSQYF | 12 | TRBV6-5 | . | . | TRBJ2-5
TGCGCCAGCAGTGGGATAGGGGGAGAGCAGTACTTC | CASSGIGGEQYF | 12 | TRBV10-1 | . | few | TRBJ2-7
TGTGCCAGCAGCCAAGATTTTAACCAGCCCCAGCATTTT | CASSQDFNQPQHF | 13 | TRBV4-2 | . | few | TRBJ1-5
TGCAGCGGTTCGATGGGGGGCAATCAGCCCCAGCATTTT | CSGSMGGNQPQHF | 13 | TRBV29-1 | . | few | TRBJ1-5
TGTGCCAGCAGTTATGATGGGGGAGGACCCACAGATACGCAGTATTTT | CASSYDGGGPTDTQYF | 16 | TRBV28 | . | . | TRBJ2-3
TGTGCCAGTAGTATGAGTTCAGGGGGCCAAGAGACCCAGTACTTC | CASSMSSGGQETQYF | 15 | TRBV19 | TRBD1 | . | TRBJ2-5
TGTGCCAGCAGCTTTATACTAGACACCGGGGAGCTGTTTTTT | CASSFILDTGELFF | 14 | TRBV5-5 | . | . | TRBJ2-2
TGTGCCAGCAGTTTTACCCCGGGACAGGGGCCACTAGGCTATGGCTACACCTTC | CASSFTPGQGPLGYGYTF | 18 | TRBV27 | TRBD1 | . | TRBJ1-2
TGTGCCAGTAGCCAGGGGACAGGGGGCCATCCCGGGGAGCTGTTTTTT | CASSQGTGGHPGELFF | 16 | TRBV19 | TRBD1 | once | TRBJ2-2
TGTGCCAGCAGCCTCCTGGCGGGAGGGCCGTACGAGCAGTACTTC | CASSLLAGGPYEQYF | 15 | TRBV11-2 | TRBD2 | few | TRBJ2-7
TGTGCCAGCAGCTTAGATGGGACTTCCTCGGACAATGAGCAGTTCTTC | CASSLDGTSSDNEQFF | 16 | TRBV7-9 | . | . | TRBJ2-1
TGCGCCAGCAGCTTGGGGGACACAGGGATTCGCGGCTACACCTTC | CASSLGDTGIRGYTF | 15 | TRBV5-1 | . | . | TRBJ1-2
TGTGCCAGCAGAAACCCTGACAGGGTGAATCAGCCCCAGCATTTT | CASRNPDRVNQPQHF | 15 | TRBV28 | TRBD1 | few | TRBJ1-5
TGTGCCAGCAGCCGAAACGAAGGGCCAGAGACCCAGTACTTC | CASSRNEGPETQYF | 14 | TRBV13 | . | . | TRBJ2-5
TGTGCCAGCAGTTTAAGTATCCAACTGGACACTGAAGCTTTCTTT | CASSLSIQLDTEAFF | 15 | TRBV28 | . | . | TRBJ1-1
TGTGCCAGCAGTTACTCGAATCCCGGGTATGACACTGAAGCTTTCTTT | CASSYSNPGYDTEAFF | 16 | TRBV6-5 | . | . | TRBJ1-1
TGCGCCAGCAGCTTCGGTCGGGGGCAGGAGACCCAGTACTTC | CASSFGRGQETQYF | 14 | TRBV5-1 | . | . | TRBJ2-5
TGTGCCAGCAGCCACCCAGCGCGACTAGCAAGGATCACAGATACGCAGTATTTT | CASSHPARLARITDTQYF | 18 | TRBV4-2 | TRBD2 | . | TRBJ2-3
TGTGCCAGCAAGAGACAGGCAAGGGGGGAAAAACTGTTTTTT | CASKRQARGEKLFF | 14 | TRBV6-5 | . | . | TRBJ1-4
TGTGCCAGCAGTGAAGTCTCTAGGGGAGGCTACACCTTC | CASSEVSRGGYTF | 13 | TRBV6-1 | . | . | TRBJ1-2
TGTGCCAGCAGCTTGGAGGGCAGTTCGGGCAAAAACATTCAGTACTTC | CASSLEGSSGKNIQYF | 16 | TRBV5-5 | . | . | TRBJ2-4
TGTGCCAGCAGAGTCCCAGGGGAAGAGACCCAGTACTTC | CASRVPGEETQYF | 13 | TRBV28 | . | . | TRBJ2-5
TGTGCCAGCAGCAAGGGCTTTGGCAATCAGCCCCAGCATTTT | CASSKGFGNQPQHF | 14 | TRBV7-2 | . | once | TRBJ1-5
TGCAGCGCAACCCCCCGGGACTACAATGAGCAGTTCTTC | CSATPRDYNEQFF | 13 | TRBV29-1 | . | . | TRBJ2-1
TGTGCCATCAGTGGGGGGCTAGCGGGACGAAGCTCCTACAATGAGCAGTTCTTC | CAISGGLAGRSSYNEQFF | 18 | TRBV10-3 | TRBD2 | . | TRBJ2-1
TGCGCCAGCAGCTTGGCCCTGGGACAGGACAATGAGCAGTTCTTC | CASSLALGQDNEQFF | 15 | TRBV5-1 | TRBD1 | . | TRBJ2-1
TGTGCCAGCAGCACCACAGCGGGAGGATTCTACAATGAGCAGTTCTTC | CASSTTAGGFYNEQFF | 16 | TRBV11-2 | TRBD2 | . | TRBJ2-1
TGCGCCAGCAGCTTGGATGGGGGGCTCTACGAGCAGTACTTC | CASSLDGGLYEQYF | 14 | TRBV5-1 | . | . | TRBJ2-7
TGTGCCAGCAGCCGAGGCAGGGGTATGGACTATAATTCACCCCTCCACTTT | CASSRGRGMDYNSPLHF | 17 | TRBV27 | . | . | TRBJ1-6
TGTGCCAGCAGTGAAAAAAGGATAGGGACTGAAGCTTTCTTT | CASSEKRIGTEAFF | 14 | TRBV6-4 | . | . | TRBJ1-1
TGTGCCAGCTCACGCCGGAGAAGAACTAGCGGAGAAACAGATACGCAGTATTTT | CASSRRRRTSGETDTQYF | 18 | TRBV18 | TRBD2 | . | TRBJ2-3
TGTGCCAGTAGTAACCCCCCCCAGGGGCTCTATGGCTACACCTTC | CASSNPPQGLYGYTF | 15 | TRBV19 | . | . | TRBJ1-2
TGTGCCAGCAGCCCTATTGGCGGTTACTCCTACAATGAGCAGTTCTTC | CASSPIGGYSYNEQFF | 16 | TRBV11-2 | . | . | TRBJ2-1
TGTGCCAGCAGTTGGACTAGCGGGAGGGAGGGGACCCAGTACTTC | CASSWTSGREGTQYF | 15 | TRBV2 | TRBD2 | . | TRBJ2-5
TGTGCCAGCAGCCAAGCGGGAGGGAGTTCCCACGAGCAGTACTTC | CASSQAGGSSHEQYF | 15 | TRBV7-9 | TRBD2 | . | TRBJ2-7
TGTGCCAGCAGTTACGGTGGGCCTGGAAACACCATATATTTT | CASSYGGPGNTIYF | 14 | TRBV6-6 | . | . | TRBJ1-3
TGTGCCAGCGCGGCGGGCCAAGAGACCCAGTACTTC | CASAAGQETQYF | 12 | TRBV11-2 | . | . | TRBJ2-5
TGTGCCAGTAGTATTCCGGGACGGCTCTCCCGATCGGGAAACACCATATATTTT | CASSIPGRLSRSGNTIYF | 18 | TRBV19 | . | once | TRBJ1-3
TGTGCCAGCTCACCATCCGGACCTTCAGATACGCAGTATTTT | CASSPSGPSDTQYF | 14 | TRBV18 | . | . | TRBJ2-3
TGTGCCAGCGGGACAGGCAGATCCAATCAGCCCCAGCATTTT | CASGTGRSNQPQHF | 14 | TRBV10-3 | TRBD1 | . | TRBJ1-5
TGTGCCAGTAGTATCGGGCGGGAGCTGAGGAATGAGCAGTTCTTC | CASSIGRELRNEQFF | 15 | TRBV19 | TRBD2 | . | TRBJ2-1
TGTGCCAGCAGTGAGGGTCAGGAAGGTGGAAACACCATATATTTT | CASSEGQEGGNTIYF | 15 | TRBV2 | . | . | TRBJ1-3
TGTGCCAGTAGTTTCACCTACACTGAAGCTTTCTTT | CASSFTYTEAFF | 12 | TRBV19 | . | few | TRBJ1-1
TGTGCCAGCAGGGGGTTGGGGGGCGAGCAGTACTTC | CASRGLGGEQYF | 12 | TRBV2 | . | . | TRBJ2-7
TGCGCCAGCAGCTTGGTTTTGGGGGACTACAATGAGCAGTTCTTC | CASSLVLGDYNEQFF | 15 | TRBV5-1 | . | once | TRBJ2-1
TGTGCCAGCAGTGAATATAACAATGAGCAGTTCTTC | CASSEYNNEQFF | 12 | TRBV2 | . | . | TRBJ2-1
TGCGCCAGCAGTGAGCAGGGACTAGCGGGGGACAATGAGCAGTTCTTC | CASSEQGLAGDNEQFF | 16 | TRBV10-2 | TRBD2 | . | TRBJ2-1
TGTGCCAGCAGCTTAGCAGGGACAGTCACAGATACGCAGTATTTT | CASSLAGTVTDTQYF | 15 | TRBV7-2 | TRBD1 | . | TRBJ2-3
TGCGCCAGCAGCTTGGTTCCCGGACAGGCGAATGAAAAACTGTTTTTT | CASSLVPGQANEKLFF | 16 | TRBV5-1 | TRBD1 | . | TRBJ1-4
TGTGCCAGCAGCTTAGATTTTCAGAATCAGCCCCAGCATTTT | CASSLDFQNQPQHF | 14 | TRBV7-9 | . | . | TRBJ1-5
TGTGCCAGCAGCTCCTTCGGGCCTCCCGGAGATACGCAGTATTTT | CASSSFGPPGDTQYF | 15 | TRBV7-2 | . | . | TRBJ2-3